Following are 12 T cell receptor beta chains from one sample sequenced in a study of shared clonotypes between healthy human individuals. Generated by immunoSEQ multiplex PCR, the TCRdb table keeps only in-frame clones and is missing some. The top ten hold 0.4% to 0.55% of the sample, which has roughly 1.5 million clones, 95% to 99% seen once. The sample comprised naive CD4+ T cells sorted from blood. Subset meaning: CD45RA+ positively selected. The origin of the receptors is a young man in good health.

This chain joins TRBV29-1 and TRBJ2-6; D is undetermined. V was cut by 4 bases and J by 0 bases, with 16 bases left in between. The CDR3 has 17 residues. Per the germline V gene, CDR1 is SQVTM and CDR2 is ANQGSEA. This chain's CDR3 is CSVGPNSGFSGANVLTF. For the CDR3, the DNA is TGCAGCGTTGGTCCTAATTCCGGGTTCTCTGGGGCCAACGTCCTGACTTTC.

This chain joins TRBV11-2 and TRBJ2-2; 12 bases agree with TRBD1. Germline V gene sequence: CDR1 SGHAT, CDR2 FQNNGV. Trimming cost V 7 bases and J 6 bases; bases outside gene matches: 6. The CDR3 loop spans 15 amino acids. The CDR3 nucleotides are TGTGCCAGCACCTACGGGACAGGGGGCTCCGGGGAGCTGTTTTTT. It translates to CASTYGTGGSGELFF.

This chain uses TRBV12-5 with TRBJ1-1; TRBD1 matches 7 bases. CDR1 is LGHNT and CDR2 is FRNRAP in the germline V gene. Trimming removed 5 bases from V and 0 bases from J; junction bases left unmatched: 3. This CDR3 region has 14 residues. CDR3 nucleotide sequence: TGTGCTAGTGGTATAGACAGGGTGAACACTGAAGCTTTCTTT. Protein product: CASGIDRVNTEAFF.

The CDR3 nucleotides read TGTGCCAGCTCAATCCCTTTGGGGTCCCAGTACTTC. It translates to CASSIPLGSQYF. The rearrangement uses TRBV18 and TRBJ2-5; D not resolved. V gave up 5 bases and J gave up 9 bases, with 13 bases separating them. This CDR3 region has 12 residues. The germline V gene encodes CDR1 KGHSH and CDR2 LQKENI. Using reference TRBV18 and TRBJ2-5 for the parts outside the CDR3, the full variable domain is NAGVMQNPRHLVRRRGQEARLRCSPMKGHSHVYWYRQLPEEGLKFMVYLQKENIIDESGMPKERFSAEFPKEGPSILRIQQVVRGDSAAYFCASSIPLGSQYFGPGTRLLVL.

The V gene is TRBV10-3, the J gene TRBJ1-1, with TRBD1 matching over 7 bases. There are 15 residues in the CDR3. Germline CDR1 reads ENHRY; CDR2 reads SYGVKD. Trimming took 10 bases from V and 5 from J; bases not matched to a gene: 16. CDR3 sequence reads: CATRDATGAGTEAFF. In nucleotides, the CDR3 is TGTGCCACCCGGGATGCCACAGGGGCCGGGACTGAAGCTTTCTTT.

DNA of the CDR3: TGCGCCAGCAGCTTATCGCAGGTCGGTGAAAAACTGTTTTTT. Protein product: CASSLSQVGEKLFF. The V and J genes are TRBV5-1 and TRBJ1-4; D unclear. In germline, CDR1 is SGHRS, CDR2 YFSETQ. The CDR3 covers 14 residues. Trimming stripped 2 bases from V and 7 bases from J, with 12 bases between.

CDR3 in DNA: TGTGCCAGCAGCGCAGCCGGGACAGGAGTTGCGGTCTACGAGCAGTACTTC. This translates into CASSAAGTGVAVYEQYF. V gene TRBV9 combines with J gene TRBJ2-7; 8 positions match TRBD1. The CDR3 has 17 amino acids. After removal of 3 bases from V and 3 bases from J, the junction contained 14 bases not matched to a gene. The germline CDR1 and CDR2 sequences are SGDLS and YYNGEE.

This clone appeared once. The CDR3 spells CASSSEGLFTGELFF. In DNA, the CDR3 is TGCGCCAGCAGCTCTGAGGGACTTTTTACCGGGGAGCTGTTTTTT. The chain links TRBV5-1 to TRBJ2-2; weak D call: TRBD2 (6 bases). Germline V gives CDR1 SGHRS, CDR2 YFSETQ. The CDR3 contains 15 residues. The V gene lost 3 bases and the J gene lost 5 bases, with 14 bases spanning the gap.

Worth noting for this clone: Other DNA sequences from this sample encode an identical CDR3 as well. The chain employs TRBV20-1 and TRBJ2-7; no reliable D call. With 1 base removed from V and 4 bases from J, the gap between germline ends came to 2 bases. CDR3 size: 10 residues. The germline V gene has CDR1 DFQATT and CDR2 SNEGSKA (reference sequence). The CDR3 DNA reads as TGCAGTGCTAGAGGGTACGAGCAGTACTTC. Protein sequence: CSARGYEQYF.

V and J are TRBV7-6 and TRBJ1-3, with D uncertain. The CDR3 runs 16 residues. Germline V gives CDR1 SGHVS, CDR2 FNYEAQ. V lost 1 base, J lost 0 bases, and 10 bases lay in between. The CDR3 reads CASSLGLSLSGNTIYF. The CDR3 DNA reads TGTGCCAGCAGCTTAGGATTGAGTCTCTCTGGAAACACCATATATTTT.

This clone appeared a single time. The chain is built from TRBV19 and TRBJ1-2; 7 bases map to TRBD1. CDR3 length: 12 amino acids. V lost 8 bases and J lost 5; bases outside the gene matches: 5. CDR1 and CDR2 from the germline V gene are LNHDA and SQIVND (reference sequence). The CDR3 region has the DNA TGTGCCAGTCAGGGACAGCTTTATGGCTACACCTTC. This gives the protein CASQGQLYGYTF.

The chain joins TRBV28 to TRBJ2-1; TRBD2 aligns across 10 bases. The CDR3 length is 14 residues. The germline V gene has CDR1 MDHEN and CDR2 SYDVKM. V gave up 5 bases and J gave up 8 bases; unmatched junction bases: 6. The CDR3 spells CASSLAGEGHEQFF. CDR3 bases: TGTGCCAGCAGTCTAGCGGGAGAGGGGCATGAGCAGTTCTTC.